These T cell receptor beta chains were read from a single sample in a study of blood T cell repertoires in COVID-19. The assay was immunoSEQ multiplex PCR, and TCRdb's table has in-frame clones only and misses some. The sample contains about 210,000 clones, roughly 85% of which appear only once. Sequenced: PBMCs or T cells enriched from blood (not recorded which). Receptor source: a man between 35 and 55 years old who had recovered from COVID-19. Each CDR3 is given with its conserved first and last residue. A D gene is named only where the DNA matches it firmly. The size field is filled for only some rows; it gives once, few, many or a size class.

CDR3aa,CDR3nt,v_gene,abundance,j_gene,d_gene
CASSQRETGELFF,TGTGCCAGCAGCCAGCGGGAGACCGGGGAGCTGTTTTTT,TRBV12-3/TRBV12-4,NA,TRBJ2-2,TRBD2
CASSMQGANEKLFF,TGTGCCAGTAGTATGCAGGGGGCTAATGAAAAACTGTTTTTT,TRBV19,NA,TRBJ1-4,TRBD1
CASSFGASHNEQFF,TGTGCCAGCAGTTTTGGGGCGAGTCACAATGAGCAGTTCTTC,TRBV27,NA,TRBJ2-1,NA
CASSSHRGTTYEQYF,TGTGCCAGCAGCTCCCATCGCGGGACCACCTACGAGCAGTACTTC,TRBV7-9,NA,TRBJ2-7,NA
CAGTSDTGELFF,TGTGCCGGGACTAGCGATACCGGGGAGCTGTTTTTT,TRBV30,NA,TRBJ2-2,TRBD2
CASSFSGGRRGNTIYF,TGTGCCAGCAGTTTTTCAGGGGGCCGACGTGGAAACACCATATATTTT,TRBV27,NA,TRBJ1-3,TRBD1
CASSLIASQGTTTYEQYF,TGTGCCAGCAGCTTGATTGCTAGCCAGGGGACTACTACCTACGAGCAGTACTTC,TRBV5-5,NA,TRBJ2-7,NA
CASSLDSRNSNQPQHF,TGTGCCAGTAGTCTGGACAGTAGGAATAGCAATCAGCCCCAGCATTTT,TRBV19,NA,TRBJ1-5,NA
CASGFWGQGKHEQFF,TGTGCTAGTGGTTTTTGGGGACAGGGGAAACATGAGCAGTTCTTC,TRBV12-5,NA,TRBJ2-1,TRBD1
CASSPNGQNKEAFF,TGTGCCAGCTCACCTAATGGACAGAATAAAGAAGCTTTCTTT,TRBV18,NA,TRBJ1-1,NA
CASSYRSWAFF,TGTGCCAGCTCTTACAGGTCTTGGGCTTTCTTT,TRBV2,NA,TRBJ1-1,NA
CSVEDPRGLGVQFF,TGCAGCGTTGAAGACCCCAGGGGGCTGGGTGTGCAGTTCTTC,TRBV29-1,NA,TRBJ2-1,TRBD1
CASEDSQGQPQHF,TGTGCCTCCGAGGACAGCCAGGGTCAGCCCCAGCATTTT,TRBV19,NA,TRBJ1-5,NA
CASSFRRGTDTQYF,TGTGCCAGCAGCTTTAGGCGGGGCACAGATACGCAGTATTTT,TRBV7-9,NA,TRBJ2-3,NA
CAISDPRTGKETQYF,TGTGCCATCAGTGACCCGAGGACAGGGAAGGAGACCCAGTACTTC,TRBV10-3,NA,TRBJ2-5,TRBD1
CASSLAPTGMTGELFF,TGCGCCAGCAGCTTGGCCCCGACAGGAATGACCGGGGAGCTGTTTTTT,TRBV5-1,NA,TRBJ2-2,NA
CASTAGVPRTEAFF,TGTGCCAGTACGGCAGGGGTCCCGCGGACTGAAGCTTTCTTT,TRBV19,few,TRBJ1-1,NA
CASSEYQAAGDTQYF,TGTGCCAGCAGTGAATATCAGGCGGCGGGAGATACGCAGTATTTT,TRBV2,NA,TRBJ2-3,NA
CASNQRGSTDTQYF,TGTGCCAGCAACCAGCGGGGGAGCACAGATACGCAGTATTTT,TRBV9,once,TRBJ2-3,TRBD2
CAWSPLGSSNVGLFF,TGTGCCTGGAGTCCCCTCGGGTCCTCCAACGTGGGTCTGTTTTTT,TRBV30,NA,TRBJ1-4,NA
CASSFGVIGSYEQYF,TGTGCCAGCAGTTTTGGGGTGATAGGGAGCTACGAGCAGTACTTC,TRBV28,NA,TRBJ2-7,NA
CASTLGRGGTDTQYF,TGTGCCAGCACCCTGGGGCGAGGGGGAACAGATACGCAGTATTTT,TRBV13,NA,TRBJ2-3,NA
CASSTGTASGNTIYF,TGCGCCAGCAGCACAGGGACAGCCTCTGGAAACACCATATATTTT,TRBV5-1,NA,TRBJ1-3,TRBD1
CASNQGRNEQFF,TGTGCCAGCAACCAGGGAAGGAATGAGCAGTTCTTC,TRBV28,NA,TRBJ2-1,NA
CASRKQGGSEAFF,TGTGCCAGCAGGAAACAGGGTGGGTCTGAAGCTTTCTTT,TRBV11-2,few,TRBJ1-1,NA
CASSDSSGSYNEQFF,TGTGCCAGCAGTGACTCTAGCGGCTCCTACAATGAGCAGTTCTTC,TRBV6-4,medium-sized,TRBJ2-1,NA
CASSKRLGSGETQYF,TGTGCCAGCAGCAAGCGCCTTGGGTCTGGGGAGACCCAGTACTTC,TRBV9,NA,TRBJ2-5,NA
CASRETGSGYYEQYF,TGTGCCAGCAGGGAAACAGGGTCCGGCTACTACGAGCAGTACTTC,TRBV2,once,TRBJ2-7,NA
CASSFRTANSPLHF,TGTGCCAGCAGCTTTCGGACAGCTAATTCACCCCTCCACTTT,TRBV5-4,NA,TRBJ1-6,NA
CASSFPWDSRTF,TGTGCCAGCAGCTTTCCCTGGGACAGCAGAACTTTC,TRBV28,NA,TRBJ2-7,TRBD1
CASSQVQVVTGPSYEQYF,TGTGCCAGCAGCCAAGTTCAAGTGGTGACAGGGCCTAGCTACGAGCAGTACTTC,TRBV4-2,NA,TRBJ2-7,TRBD1
CASSELSSGGITEAFF,TGTGCCAGCAGTGAATTGAGCTCCGGCGGGATCACTGAAGCTTTCTTT,TRBV25-1,NA,TRBJ1-1,NA
CASSRARVPEADTQYF,TGTGCCAGTAGCCGTGCAAGGGTACCGGAGGCAGATACGCAGTATTTT,TRBV19,NA,TRBJ2-3,NA
CASSLAPDSRYEQYF,TGTGCCAGCAGCTTGGCCCCGGACAGCCGGTACGAGCAGTACTTC,TRBV5-5,NA,TRBJ2-7,NA
CASSVAGTWYNEQFF,TGTGCCAGCAGCGTAGCCGGGACTTGGTACAATGAGCAGTTCTTC,TRBV9,few,TRBJ2-1,NA
CASSPGQGVGAFF,TGCGCCAGCAGCCCGGGACAGGGCGTCGGAGCTTTCTTT,TRBV23-1,NA,TRBJ1-1,TRBD1
CASNLGALGANVLTF,TGCGCCAGCAACCTTGGGGCGCTTGGGGCCAACGTCCTGACTTTC,TRBV5-1,NA,TRBJ2-6,NA
CASSSTGYGYTF,TGTGCCAGCAGCTCGACAGGGTACGGCTACACCTTC,TRBV5-6,NA,TRBJ1-2,TRBD1
CASSLGFLGQGTNYGYTF,TGTGCCAGCAGCTTAGGGTTCTTGGGACAGGGGACTAACTATGGCTACACCTTC,TRBV11-2,NA,TRBJ1-2,TRBD1
CASSEYRDQPQHF,TGTGCCAGCAGTGAATACAGGGATCAGCCCCAGCATTTT,TRBV25-1,NA,TRBJ1-5,NA
CASSKLNQPQHF,TGTGCCAGTTCTAAGCTGAATCAGCCCCAGCATTTT,TRBV19,NA,TRBJ1-5,NA
CASSGAGRVTEAFF,TGTGCCAGTAGTGGAGCAGGGAGGGTCACTGAAGCTTTCTTT,TRBV19,NA,TRBJ1-1,NA
CASKGLAGDTGELFF,TGTGCCAGCAAAGGACTAGCGGGAGACACCGGGGAGCTGTTTTTT,TRBV6-4,many,TRBJ2-2,TRBD2
CASTRTSGSTDTQYF,TGTGCCAGTACTAGGACTAGCGGGTCCACAGATACGCAGTATTTT,TRBV19,NA,TRBJ2-3,TRBD2
CASSVGSGYNEQFF,TGTGCCAGCAGCGTAGGGAGTGGATACAATGAGCAGTTCTTC,TRBV2,NA,TRBJ2-1,NA